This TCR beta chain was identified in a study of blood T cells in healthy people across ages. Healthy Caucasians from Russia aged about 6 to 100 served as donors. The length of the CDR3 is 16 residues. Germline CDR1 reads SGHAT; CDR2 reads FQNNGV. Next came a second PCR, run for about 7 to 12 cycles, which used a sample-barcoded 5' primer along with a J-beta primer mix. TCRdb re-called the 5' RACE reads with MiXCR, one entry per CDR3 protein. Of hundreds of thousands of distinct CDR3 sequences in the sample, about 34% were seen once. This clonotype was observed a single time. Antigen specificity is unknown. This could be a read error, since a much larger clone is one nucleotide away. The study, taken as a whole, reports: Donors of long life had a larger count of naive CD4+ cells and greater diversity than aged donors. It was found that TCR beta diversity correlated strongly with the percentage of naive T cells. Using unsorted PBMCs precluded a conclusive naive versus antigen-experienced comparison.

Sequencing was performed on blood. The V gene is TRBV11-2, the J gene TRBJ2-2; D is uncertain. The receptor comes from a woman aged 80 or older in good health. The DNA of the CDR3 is TGTGCCGGCAGCTTTAGGTGGGGATCTAACACCGGGGAGCTGTTTTTT. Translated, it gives CAGSFRWGSNTGELFF.